The rows below give T cell receptor beta chains drawn from one sample of a study of blood T cell repertoires in COVID-19. Sequencing used immunoSEQ multiplex PCR; TCRdb keeps in-frame clones, though not all of them. The sample includes more than 200,000 clones, approximately 87% of them seen just once. The sample was peripheral blood. The receptors originated from a woman in her 70s with active or convalescent COVID-19. Both conserved end residues are part of each CDR3. The D gene is left open where the match is weak. Some rows have no size entry. The others give once, few or many, or a class for an expanded clone.

TRBJ1-6,NA,TRBV19,TRBD1,CASSPTFDRGSPLHF,TGTGCCAGTAGTCCCACATTTGACAGGGGATCACCCCTCCACTTT
TRBJ2-7,NA,TRBV5-1,TRBD2,CASSLSPIAGGLGEQYF,TGCGCCAGCAGCTTGAGCCCTATAGCGGGGGGCCTCGGCGAGCAGTACTTC
TRBJ1-2,few,TRBV6-5,TRBD1,CASSYAYRGYGYTF,TGTGCCAGCAGTTACGCATACAGGGGCTATGGCTACACCTTC
TRBJ1-1,NA,TRBV5-5,NA,CASSVPRGGSDEAFF,TGTGCCAGCAGCGTCCCCCGGGGGGGGTCTGACGAAGCTTTCTTT
TRBJ1-6,NA,TRBV24-1,NA,CATSEGGFNSPLHF,TGTGCCACCAGTGAAGGGGGTTTCAATTCACCCCTCCACTTT
TRBJ2-4,NA,TRBV5-3,TRBD2,CARSFREGAKNIQYF,TGTGCCAGAAGCTTCCGGGAGGGAGCCAAAAACATTCAGTACTTC
TRBJ2-7,once,TRBV3-1/TRBV3-2,TRBD1,CASSLPTGGSSYEQYF,TGTGCCAGCAGCCTCCCGACAGGGGGGAGCTCCTACGAGCAGTACTTC
TRBJ2-3,NA,TRBV2,TRBD2,CASSDWPGLAGLTDTQYF,TGTGCCAGCAGTGATTGGCCGGGACTAGCGGGGCTAACAGATACGCAGTATTTT
TRBJ1-5,few,TRBV6-5,NA,CASSSSGNNQPQHF,TGTGCCAGCAGTTCTTCAGGAAACAATCAGCCCCAGCATTTT
TRBJ2-3,NA,TRBV6-8,TRBD2,CASKLRTSGSTDTQYF,TGTGCCAGCAAACTACGGACTAGCGGGAGCACAGATACGCAGTATTTT
TRBJ2-7,NA,TRBV5-4,TRBD1,CASSLPGQESYEQYF,TGTGCCAGCAGCTTGCCGGGACAGGAGAGCTACGAGCAGTACTTC
TRBJ1-1,NA,TRBV19,TRBD1,CASSIRAGGNTEAFF,TGTGCCAGTAGTATACGGGCAGGGGGGAACACTGAAGCTTTCTTT
TRBJ1-6,NA,TRBV5-1,TRBD1,CASSLGGDRYSPLHF,TGCGCCAGCAGCTTGGGGGGGGACAGGTATTCACCCCTCCACTTT
TRBJ1-2,few,TRBV28,NA,CASTEGLRGYTF,TGTGCCAGCACCGAGGGTCTCCGCGGCTACACCTTC
TRBJ1-2,NA,TRBV29-1,NA,CSVEDLPGFFYGYTF,TGCAGCGTTGAAGATCTTCCAGGATTTTTCTATGGCTACACCTTC
TRBJ1-4,NA,TRBV18,TRBD1,CASSPRTGTEKLFF,TGTGCCAGCTCCCCCCGGACAGGGACTGAAAAACTGTTTTTT
TRBJ2-2,NA,TRBV7-2,NA,CASSLGTDLSTGELFF,TGTGCCAGCAGCTTAGGGACAGATCTTTCCACCGGGGAGCTGTTTTTT
TRBJ1-1,NA,TRBV10-3,TRBD1,CAISTSSGQGEAFF,TGTGCCATCAGTACCTCTTCGGGACAGGGGGAAGCTTTCTTT
TRBJ2-6,NA,TRBV7-9,NA,CASSSDLPGANVLTF,TGTGCCAGCAGCTCGGACTTACCTGGGGCCAACGTCCTGACTTTC
TRBJ2-1,NA,TRBV29-1,TRBD2,CSAKILAGGPAEQFF,TGCAGCGCCAAAATACTAGCGGGAGGGCCCGCTGAGCAGTTCTTC
TRBJ2-3,NA,TRBV15,TRBD2,CATSRGGSADTQYF,TGTGCCACCAGCAGAGGCGGGAGCGCAGATACGCAGTATTTT
TRBJ2-2,NA,TRBV30,NA,CAWRSGNTGELFF,TGTGCCTGGAGGTCAGGGAACACCGGGGAGCTGTTTTTT
TRBJ1-2,few,TRBV4-1,NA,CASSQDPSSLGYTF,TGCGCCAGCAGCCAAGATCCCAGTTCCTTGGGCTACACCTTC
TRBJ1-6,NA,TRBV12-5,NA,CASGPGIDNSPLHF,TGTGCTAGTGGTCCCGGGATTGATAATTCACCCCTCCACTTT
TRBJ2-3,NA,TRBV29-1,TRBD2,CSWEGTSTDTQYF,TGCAGCTGGGAGGGGACTAGCACAGATACGCAGTATTTT
TRBJ2-5,NA,TRBV9,TRBD2,CASSVGGVGGETQYF,TGTGCCAGCAGCGTAGGAGGCGTGGGGGGGGAGACCCAGTACTTC
TRBJ2-7,NA,TRBV27,TRBD2,CASSLSTSGSHEQYF,TGTGCCAGCAGTTTATCTACTAGCGGGAGTCATGAGCAGTACTTC
TRBJ2-3,few,TRBV4-3,NA,CASSQVVRGYTDTQYF,TGCGCCAGCAGCCAAGTCGTTCGCGGTTACACAGATACGCAGTATTTT